A single sample gave rise to the 22 T cell receptor beta chains below, sequenced in a study of CD8 T cells in Susac syndrome (dated by TCRdb to between 2018 and 2021). Library construction relied on the immunoSEQ multiplex PCR assay. RNA was extracted using the RNeasy kit, and 0.5 to 1 microgram was reverse transcribed with random hexamers. TCRdb reprocessed the public reads (quality trimming at Q25 with fastp, clone calling with MiXCR) and kept in-frame beta chains. Rows are combined by CDR3 protein, so each entry shows the most common genes and DNA. Across this sample there are more than 85,000 distinct CDR3 sequences, with 85% to 95% seen only once. Together, the top ten hold 0.3% to 0.35% of the sample. The specimen sequenced was CD4+ T cells from PBMCs. The receptors here all came from a human donor with Susac syndrome.

The chain couples TRBV18 to TRBJ2-1; 9 bases align to TRBD1. V lost 3 bases, J lost 6 bases, and 6 bases stayed unmatched. The germline gives CDR1 KGHSH, CDR2 LQKENI. The CDR3 is 15 residues long. CDR3: CASSPLDRGGNEQFF. The CDR3 coding sequence is TGTGCCAGCTCACCCCTCGACAGGGGGGGCAATGAGCAGTTCTTC.

The rearrangement links TRBV28 to TRBJ1-2; 7 positions match TRBD1. This CDR3 contains 11 residues. V lost 10 bases to trimming and J lost 3 bases; unmatched junction nucleotides: 2. Germline V gene sequence: CDR1 MDHEN, CDR2 SYDVKM. CDR3 nucleotide sequence: TGTGCCACCGGACAGGACTATGGCTACACCTTC. Protein product: CATGQDYGYTF.

The rearrangement links TRBV29-1 to TRBJ2-4; D is undetermined. This CDR3 comprises 13 residues. The ends were cut back, 5 bases at V and 0 bases at J, with 8 bases in the middle. Germline V CDR1 and CDR2: SQVTM, ANQGSEA. In DNA, the CDR3 is TGCAGCGTTAGGGTATTAGCCAAAAACATTCAGTACTTC. Protein: CSVRVLAKNIQYF.

This clonotype occurred a few times. The rearrangement uses TRBV7-3 and TRBJ1-4, with 8 positions matching TRBD1. This CDR3 has 13 residues. V was pared by 6 bases and J by 5 bases, with 2 bases of the junction left unmatched. The germline V gene encodes CDR1 SGHTA and CDR2 FQGTGA. The CDR3 spells CASSRDRNEKLFF. The CDR3 DNA reads TGTGCCAGCAGTCGGGACAGGAATGAAAAACTGTTTTTT.

CDR3 sequence: CASSLTTAGNTIYF. The CDR3, as DNA: TGTGCCAGCAGCTTAACTACAGCCGGAAACACCATATATTTT. The rearrangement joins TRBV11-1 to TRBJ1-3, with D uncertain. The germline V and J ends were trimmed by 2 bases and 4 bases, with 9 bases remaining between them. From germline, CDR1 is SGHAT and CDR2 FQDESV (reference sequence). This CDR3 comprises 14 residues.

This clonotype was found once. The rearrangement joins TRBV19 to TRBJ2-7, with D possibly being TRBD1 or TRBD2 (5 bases each). Trimming cost V 5 bases and J 2 bases, with 13 bases left between them. This CDR3 has 14 amino acids. Per the germline V gene, CDR1 is LNHDA and CDR2 is SQIVND (reference sequence). The CDR3 DNA reads TGTGCCAGTAGTGGGACGCCGACGCCCTACGAGCAGTACTTC. Encoded protein: CASSGTPTPYEQYF.

This chain links TRBV14 with TRBJ1-6; D not certain. The CDR3 runs 11 residues. Germline V lookup: CDR1 SGHDN, CDR2 FVKESK. V was shortened by 3 bases and J by 9 bases, with 3 bases between the two germline ends. CDR3 loop: CASSHGSPLHF. DNA for the CDR3: TGTGCCAGCAGCCACGGTTCACCCCTCCACTTT. Based on the CDR3 plus reference TRBV14 and TRBJ1-6, the full variable domain is EAGVTQFPSHSVIEKGQTVTLRCDPISGHDNLYWYRRVMGKEIKFLLHFVKESKQDESGMPNNRFLAERTGGTYSTLKVQPAELEDSGVYFCASSHGSPLHFGNGTRLTVT.

The chain joins TRBV12-3 or TRBV12-4 to TRBJ1-5, with D maybe TRBD1 (5 bases). Trimming left V 2 bases short and J 6 bases short, with 11 bases between. The CDR3 is 14 amino acids. The CDR3 sequence is CASSLQGASQPQHF. The CDR3 DNA reads as TGTGCCAGCAGTTTACAGGGTGCAAGTCAGCCCCAGCATTTT.

This clonotype showed up just once. The rearrangement links TRBV7-2 to TRBJ1-2, with D uncertain. There are 14 residues in the CDR3. V was shortened by 6 bases and J by 4 bases, with 15 bases between the two germline ends. Germline-derived CDR1 and CDR2 are SGHTA and FQGNSA. This chain's CDR3 is CASRPAASAYGYTF. The CDR3 DNA sequence: TGTGCCAGCAGACCAGCAGCCAGCGCCTATGGCTACACCTTC. Variable domain in full (rest from reference TRBV7-2 and TRBJ1-2): GAGVSQSPSNKVTEKGKDVELRCDPISGHTALYWYRQSLGQGLEFLIYFQGNSAPDKSGLPSDRFSAERTGGSVSTLTIQRTQQEDSAVYLCASRPAASAYGYTFGSGTRLTVV.

This clonotype was counted once. The chain joins TRBV5-4 to TRBJ1-1; tentatively, D is TRBD1 (5 bases). The germline CDR1 and CDR2 sequences are SGHNT and YYREEE (reference sequence). V lost 5 bases to trimming and J lost 4 bases, with 12 bases between them. This CDR3 is built from 13 residues. CDR3 loop: CASRPQGITEAFF. The CDR3 region has the DNA TGTGCCAGCAGGCCCCAGGGTATCACTGAAGCTTTCTTT.

The CDR3 coding sequence is TGTGCCAGCAGTTTATCCCTGAGCAGCTCCTACAATGAGCAGTTCTTC. Its protein is CASSLSLSSSYNEQFF. The rearrangement uses TRBV27 and TRBJ2-1, with D unclear. The CDR3 spans 16 residues. The V end lost 0 bases, the J end lost 0 bases, and 9 bases lay between the germline ends. The germline gives CDR1 MNHEY, CDR2 SMNVEV (reference sequence).

The V call is TRBV28, the J call TRBJ1-1; no clear D. The CDR3 has 11 residues. Germline CDR1 and CDR2: MDHEN and SYDVKM. V gave up 7 bases and J gave up 3 bases, with 6 bases separating them. DNA of the CDR3: TGTGCCAGCATTGCGGACACTGAAGCTTTCTTT. Translation: CASIADTEAFF.

This chain connects TRBV21-1 to TRBJ2-7. TRBV21-1 is a recognized pseudogene. The CDR3 totals 14 residues. The CDR3 here is CASSKEWMVGEQYF. In DNA form, the CDR3 reads TGTGCCAGCAGCAAAGAGTGGATGGTAGGCGAGCAGTACTTC.

This chain joins TRBV4-1 and TRBJ2-1; TRBD2 matches at 11 bases. The V gene end was trimmed by 0 bases and the J gene end by 14 bases; junction bases not matched to a gene: 9. CDR1 and CDR2 from the germline V gene are MGHRA and YSYEKL. The CDR3 spans 15 residues. The CDR3 sequence: CASSQERLAGSVEFF. CDR3 in DNA: TGCGCCAGCAGCCAAGAGAGACTAGCGGGGTCGGTGGAGTTCTTC.

The rearrangement joins TRBV6-5 to TRBJ1-2; no definite D call. The CDR3 contains 17 residues. The V end was cut by 0 bases, the J end by 3 bases, with 17 bases between. The germline V gene has CDR1 MNHEY and CDR2 SVGAGI. DNA for the CDR3: TGTGCCAGCAGTTACTCGGTCATCACGGGAAGGGACTATGGCTACACCTTC. Its translation is CASSYSVITGRDYGYTF.

This clonotype was observed a single time. The gene calls are TRBV30 and TRBJ1-5; D uncertain. Germline values: CDR1 GTSNPN, CDR2 SVGIG (reference sequence). The CDR3 sequence is 13 residues long. Trimming took off 0 bases at V and 7 bases at J, with 10 bases between the two ends. The CDR3 reads CAWSVMGKQPQHF. The CDR3 coding sequence is TGTGCCTGGAGTGTAATGGGGAAACAGCCCCAGCATTTT.

This chain joins TRBV9 and TRBJ2-7, with a possible D match to TRBD2 (6 bases). With 7 bases removed from V and 1 base from J, the gap between germline ends came to 18 bases. Per the germline V gene, CDR1 is SGDLS and CDR2 is YYNGEE. CDR3 size: 15 residues. In DNA form, the CDR3 reads TGTGCCAGCGGCCTACCCCTCGGGGGATCCTACGAGCAGTACTTC. This translates into CASGLPLGGSYEQYF. The complete variable domain, with remaining parts taken from reference TRBV9 and TRBJ2-7, reads DSGVTQTPKHLITATGQRVTLRCSPRSGDLSVYWYQQSLDQGLQFLIQYYNGEERAKGNILERFSAQQFPDLHSELNLSSLELGDSALYFCASGLPLGGSYEQYFGPGTRLTVT.

V and J are TRBV9 and TRBJ2-2; D perhaps matches TRBD1 (6 bases). The CDR3 is made up of 18 amino acids. Trimming pared 0 bases from V and 0 bases from J, leaving 15 bases between. Germline values: CDR1 SGDLS, CDR2 YYNGEE. CDR3: CASSVAGTGKSNTGELFF. CDR3 bases: TGTGCCAGCAGCGTAGCCGGAACAGGGAAATCGAACACCGGGGAGCTGTTTTTT.

This chain connects TRBV7-6 to TRBJ1-1; D is uncertain. Germline values: CDR1 SGHVS, CDR2 FNYEAQ. This CDR3 comprises 15 residues. Between the trimmed V and J ends, which lost 5 bases and 1 base, there was a span of 14 bases. CDR3 sequence: CASSPPLLSNTEAFF. In DNA, the CDR3 is TGTGCCAGCAGCCCACCCTTACTCTCGAACACTGAAGCTTTCTTT. The full variable domain, completed using reference TRBV7-6 and TRBJ1-1, is GAGVSQSPRYKVTKRGQDVALRCDPISGHVSLYWYRQALGQGPEFLTYFNYEAQQDKSGLPNDRFSAERPEGSISTLTIQRTEQRDSAMYRCASSPPLLSNTEAFFGQGTRLTVV.

The V call is TRBV20-1, the J call TRBJ2-7; D is perhaps TRBD1 (6 bases). Trimming left V 4 bases short and J 3 bases short, with 13 bases between. Germline loops: CDR1 DFQATT, CDR2 SNEGSKA (reference sequence). This CDR3 region has 13 residues. CDR3 sequence reads: CSANMVRGYEQYF. CDR3 DNA sequence: TGCAGTGCTAATATGGTCAGGGGCTACGAGCAGTACTTC.

The gene calls are TRBV29-1 and TRBJ2-7; no clear D. The CDR3 runs 12 residues. Germline V CDR1 and CDR2: SQVTM, ANQGSEA. The V end was cut by 3 bases, the J end by 2 bases, with 8 bases between. The CDR3 region has the DNA TGCAGCGTTGAGGGCGATACCTACGAGCAGTACTTC. Translating gives CSVEGDTYEQYF.

This rearrangement joins TRBV5-1 to TRBJ2-7, with 10 bases lining up with TRBD1. The CDR3 covers 16 residues. Trimming cost V 0 bases and J 2 bases; bases outside gene matches: 5. Germline V lookup: CDR1 SGHRS, CDR2 YFSETQ. CDR3 coding DNA: TGCGCCAGCAGCTTGGCGAGTGGGACAGGGGCCTACGAGCAGTACTTC. This codes for CASSLASGTGAYEQYF.